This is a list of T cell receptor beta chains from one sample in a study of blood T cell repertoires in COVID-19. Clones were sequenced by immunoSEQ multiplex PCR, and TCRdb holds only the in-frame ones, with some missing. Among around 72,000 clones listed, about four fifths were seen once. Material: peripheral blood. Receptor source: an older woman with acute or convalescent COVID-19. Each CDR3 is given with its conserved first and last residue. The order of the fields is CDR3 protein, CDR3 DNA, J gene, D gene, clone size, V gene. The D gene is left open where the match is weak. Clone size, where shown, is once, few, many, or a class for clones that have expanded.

CASSLTPGGGVSNEQFF TGTGCCAGCAGCTTAACTCCCGGAGGCGGAGTCTCCAATGAGCAGTTCTTC TRBJ2-1 - - TRBV7-3
CASSPITGYNSPLHF TGTGCCAGCAGCCCGATTACAGGGTATAATTCACCCCTCCACTTT TRBJ1-6 - - TRBV5-8
CASSSERGSTDTQYF TGCGCCAGCAGCTCGGAGCGGGGAAGCACAGATACGCAGTATTTT TRBJ2-3 TRBD2 - TRBV5-1
CASRRGQLNEKLFF TGTGCCAGCAGGCGAGGACAGCTTAATGAAAAACTGTTTTTT TRBJ1-4 - - TRBV6-5
CASSFSSGRKETQYF TGTGCCAGCAGCTTTTCTAGCGGGAGAAAAGAGACCCAGTACTTC TRBJ2-5 TRBD2 - TRBV5-4
CASSQGQELNVYGYTF TGTGCCAGCTCCCAGGGACAGGAGTTGAATGTCTATGGCTACACCTTC TRBJ1-2 TRBD1 - TRBV18
CASSPSDTYEQYF TGTGCCAGCAGCCCGAGCGATACCTACGAGCAGTACTTC TRBJ2-7 - - TRBV5-4
CASSQGDRALDTQYF TGTGCCAGCAGCCAAGGGGACAGGGCACTAGATACGCAGTATTTT TRBJ2-3 TRBD1 - TRBV14
CASSPQGGVRTEAFF TGTGCCAGCTCACCACAGGGGGGGGTGAGGACTGAAGCTTTCTTT TRBJ1-1 - once TRBV18
CASRKTGGGSQPQHF TGCGCCAGCAGGAAGACAGGGGGGGGCAGTCAGCCCCAGCATTTT TRBJ1-5 TRBD1 - TRBV10-1
CSARLERQTDTQYF TGCAGCGCCCGTCTCGAGCGGCAAACAGATACGCAGTATTTT TRBJ2-3 - - TRBV29-1
CASTPRAGGASPYEQYF TGTGCCAGCACCCCGCGCGCGGGGGGCGCATCCCCCTACGAGCAGTACTTC TRBJ2-7 TRBD2 - TRBV5-6
CASRGGDSGNTIYF TGTGCCAGCCGGGGAGGGGACTCTGGAAACACCATATATTTT TRBJ1-3 - - TRBV11-3
CASIPRQGEGGTEAFF TGTGCCAGCATACCTAGACAGGGGGAGGGAGGCACTGAAGCTTTCTTT TRBJ1-1 TRBD1 - TRBV28
CASTRTSGATGELFF TGTGCCAGCACCCGGACTAGCGGGGCCACCGGGGAGCTGTTTTTT TRBJ2-2 TRBD2 - TRBV11-2
CASSRTGGPYEQYF TGTGCCAGCAGCCGGACAGGGGGCCCCTACGAGCAGTACTTC TRBJ2-7 TRBD1 - TRBV27
CASSYEQTYEQYF TGTGCCAGCAGTTACGAGCAGACTTACGAGCAGTACTTC TRBJ2-7 - - TRBV6-5
CASSSGWRGRGSYNSPLHF TGTGCCAGCAGTTCAGGCTGGAGGGGAAGAGGCTCCTATAATTCACCCCTCCACTTT TRBJ1-6 - - TRBV28
CASSPPGLDSLEQYF TGTGCCAGCAGCCCACCGGGACTAGACTCTCTCGAGCAGTACTTC TRBJ2-7 TRBD2 - TRBV7-9
CASSLAGAIYEQFF TGTGCCAGCAGTTTAGCGGGAGCCATCTATGAGCAGTTCTTC TRBJ2-1 TRBD2 - TRBV28
CASSRSGTGLATGELFF TGTGCCAGCAGTAGATCCGGGACAGGGTTAGCCACCGGGGAGCTGTTTTTT TRBJ2-2 TRBD1 - TRBV27
CASSLFSGSSTGELFF TGTGCCAGCAGTTTATTTAGCGGGAGCAGCACCGGGGAGCTGTTTTTT TRBJ2-2 TRBD2 - TRBV27
CASSPTKGQRNTEAFF TGTGCCAGCAGCCCCACCAAGGGACAGAGGAACACTGAAGCTTTCTTT TRBJ1-1 TRBD1 - TRBV11-3
CSARDRAEQYF TGCAGTGCTAGAGACAGGGCCGAGCAGTACTTC TRBJ2-7 - - TRBV20-1
CASSPTGTGAPDSPLHF TGTGCCAGCAGCCCTACCGGGACAGGGGCTCCCGATTCACCCCTCCACTTT TRBJ1-6 TRBD1 - TRBV27
CASRPSGSLRELFF TGTGCCAGCAGGCCTAGCGGGAGTCTCAGGGAGCTGTTTTTT TRBJ2-2 TRBD2 - TRBV6-2/TRBV6-3
CASKAQGTPYGYTF TGCGCCAGCAAGGCGCAGGGAACCCCCTATGGCTACACCTTC TRBJ1-2 - - TRBV5-1
CASSAGTGGYEQYF TGTGCCAGCAGCGCCGGGACGGGGGGCTACGAGCAGTACTTC TRBJ2-7 TRBD2 few TRBV9
CASSQGHASYTEAFF TGTGCCAGCAGCCAAGGCCACGCCAGTTACACTGAAGCTTTCTTT TRBJ1-1 - - TRBV3-1/TRBV3-2
CASSLDPGYEQYF TGTGCCAGCAGCCTCGACCCGGGCTACGAGCAGTACTTC TRBJ2-7 - - TRBV7-3
CSVRDGLNYGYTF TGCAGCGTGCGGGACGGTTTGAACTATGGCTACACCTTC TRBJ1-2 - - TRBV29-1
CASSPLGGGGNTIYF TGTGCCAGCAGCCCTCTAGGGGGCGGTGGAAACACCATATATTTT TRBJ1-3 TRBD1 few TRBV27
CASSPATELYGYTF TGTGCCAGCAGCCCCGCGACAGAGCTCTATGGCTACACCTTC TRBJ1-2 - - TRBV5-4
CASSLGGPVDEAFF TGTGCCAGCAGTTTGGGCGGGCCGGTGGATGAAGCTTTCTTT TRBJ1-1 - - TRBV28
CASSKGENQPQHF TGTGCCAGCAGTAAGGGGGAGAATCAGCCCCAGCATTTT TRBJ1-5 - few TRBV12-3/TRBV12-4
CSVVFITDRGNQPQHF TGCAGCGTTGTGTTCATTACGGACAGGGGGAATCAGCCCCAGCATTTT TRBJ1-5 TRBD1 - TRBV29-1
CATSRDNGGTANYGYTF TGTGCCACCAGCAGAGATAACGGTGGAACAGCTAACTATGGCTACACCTTC TRBJ1-2 - - TRBV15
CASSVKSTGNTEAFF TGTGCCAGCAGCGTGAAGAGTACAGGGAACACTGAAGCTTTCTTT TRBJ1-1 - - TRBV6-5
CASSLDGDRGGYTF TGTGCCAGCAGCTTAGATGGGGACAGGGGAGGCTACACCTTC TRBJ1-2 TRBD1 - TRBV11-3
CASSQDPATDGGYTF TGCGCCAGCAGCCAAGATCCGGCAACCGACGGGGGCTACACCTTC TRBJ1-2 - medium-sized TRBV4-1
CASSSSTGAYEQYF TGTGCCAGCAGTTCATCGACAGGGGCCTACGAGCAGTACTTC TRBJ2-7 TRBD1 few TRBV6-6
CASSSTTRRDEQYF TGTGCCAGCAGCTCGACGACACGGAGGGATGAGCAGTACTTC TRBJ2-7 - - TRBV11-3
CASSQRDTEAFF TGTGCCAGCAGTCAACGGGATACTGAAGCTTTCTTT TRBJ1-1 - - TRBV28
CAARQGGTRTQHF TGTGCAGCAAGGCAGGGGGGCACCAGGACCCAGCATTTT TRBJ1-5 TRBD1 - TRBV28
CASSFPGTSGMPFSYNEQFF TGCGCCAGCAGCTTTCCGGGGACTAGCGGGATGCCCTTCTCCTACAATGAGCAGTTCTTC TRBJ2-1 TRBD2 - TRBV5-1
CASSEAGWVDTEAFF TGTGCCAGCAGTGAAGCGGGCTGGGTGGACACTGAAGCTTTCTTT TRBJ1-1 - - TRBV6-1
CASSSINGRGTEDTF TGTGCCAGCAGTTCGATCAATGGCCGGGGGACAGAGGACACCTTC TRBJ1-2 TRBD1 - TRBV6-6
CASSQEAGPYEQYF TGTGCCAGCAGCCAAGAAGCGGGTCCCTACGAGCAGTACTTC TRBJ2-7 - - TRBV3-1/TRBV3-2
CASSIAGLVGGFSYNEQFF TGTGCCAGTAGTATAGCGGGACTAGTGGGGGGATTTTCCTACAATGAGCAGTTCTTC TRBJ2-1 TRBD2 few TRBV19
CASSFNSGEQYF TGCGCCAGCAGCTTTAATAGCGGCGAGCAGTACTTC TRBJ2-7 - - TRBV5-1
CASSLEGGLYEQYF TGTGCCAGCAGCTTAGAGGGAGGACTTTACGAGCAGTACTTC TRBJ2-7 - - TRBV11-3
CASSVGQGSPGETQYF TGTGCCAGCAGTGTAGGACAGGGGTCCCCTGGGGAGACCCAGTACTTC TRBJ2-5 TRBD1 - TRBV6-1